Shown below are 8 T cell receptor beta chains from a single sample sequenced in a study of cytomegalovirus exposure and HLA in healthy donors. This PCR relied on a set of 60 Vbeta primers and 13 Jbeta primers. TCRdb's table, derived via immunoSEQ multiplex PCR, lists solely in-frame clones and lacks some. This sample's clone table lists roughly 46,000 clones. The sequencing sample was made of PBMCs. The origin of the receptors is a woman in her thirties or forties in good health and CMV-seronegative.

The rearrangement uses TRBV14 and TRBJ2-7, with D perhaps TRBD2 (5 bases). Trimming stripped 4 bases from V and 0 bases from J, with 7 bases between. CDR3 length: 13 residues. Germline-derived CDR1 and CDR2 are SGHDN and FVKESK. In nucleotides, the CDR3 is TGTGCCAGCAGCCCCGGGATCTCCTACGAGCAGTACTTC. It specifies CASSPGISYEQYF.

This clone registers medium-sized (0.01 to 0.1%) by frequency. The gene calls are TRBV2 and TRBJ1-2, with unresolved D. The germline V gene encodes CDR1 SNHLY and CDR2 FYNNEI. V was clipped by 6 bases and J by 6 bases, with 11 bases between them. CDR3 length: 12 residues. This chain's CDR3 is CASSHDGDGYTF. As DNA, the CDR3 is TGTGCCAGCAGCCACGACGGGGATGGCTACACCTTC.

The chain is built from TRBV11-2 and TRBJ2-3; D is possibly TRBD2 (6 bases). The CDR3 spans 14 residues. Germline V gene sequence: CDR1 SGHAT, CDR2 FQNNGV. V lost 8 bases and J lost 3, with 15 bases in between. The CDR3 here is CASGLEEGTDTQYF. In DNA form, the CDR3 reads TGTGCCAGCGGCCTCGAGGAGGGGACAGATACGCAGTATTTT.

V is TRBV6-5 and J is TRBJ2-1, with D perhaps matching TRBD1 (6 bases). V gave up 6 bases and J gave up 4 bases, with 16 bases separating them. There are 15 residues in the CDR3. The germline gives CDR1 MNHEY, CDR2 SVGAGI. As DNA, the CDR3 is TGTGCCAGCAGCGGGACACTAGGGTATTACAATGAGCAGTTCTTC. Translated, it gives CASSGTLGYYNEQFF.

The genes are TRBV29-1 and TRBJ2-1; TRBD1 might be the D (6 bases). The CDR3 contains 13 residues. Trimming shortened V by 5 bases and J by 6 bases, and 14 bases separated the two germline ends. The germline V gene encodes CDR1 SQVTM and CDR2 ANQGSEA. The CDR3 reads CSVSPGARNEQFF. In DNA, the CDR3 is TGCAGCGTTTCCCCAGGGGCCCGCAATGAGCAGTTCTTC.

J is TRBJ2-3 and V is TRBV15; TRBD2 matches at 8 bases. J was trimmed by 8 bases and V by 4 bases; bases with no gene match: 14. CDR3 length: 16 amino acids. Germline V lookup: CDR1 LNHNV, CDR2 YYDKDF (reference sequence). CDR3 region: CATSMGSRREEATQYF. The CDR3 DNA reads TGTGCCACCAGCATGGGTTCTCGGCGGGAGGAGGCTACGCAGTATTTT.

The chain carries TRBV5-1 and TRBJ2-5; 7 nucleotides agree with TRBD2. From germline, CDR1 is SGHRS and CDR2 YFSETQ. V was clipped by 0 bases and J by 4 bases; unmatched bases: 9. The CDR3 sequence is 16 residues long. The chain's CDR3 is CASSLDGGSVPETQYF. CDR3 sequence (DNA): TGCGCCAGCAGCTTGGACGGCGGGAGTGTACCAGAGACCCAGTACTTC.

V gene TRBV9 combines with J gene TRBJ2-1; the match to TRBD1 covers 7 bases. This CDR3 contains 18 residues. J lost 2 bases, V lost 0 bases, and 11 bases had no gene match. Germline assignment: CDR1 SGDLS and CDR2 YYNGEE. Written as DNA, the CDR3 is TGTGCCAGCAGCGTAGCGAGGGGGACAGAGAATCCCTACAATGAGCAGTTCTTC. Translated, it gives CASSVARGTENPYNEQFF.